Described below is a single T cell receptor beta chain sequence and its context. Its antigen is currently unknown. The PCR made use of 60 Vbeta and 13 Jbeta primers. How the authors handled the data: The count from a later analysis was 60 million to 85 million unique TCR beta chains, 9 million to 12 million of them shared. Measured with immunoSEQ multiplex PCR; TCRdb has only the in-frame clones, and not every one. D and trimming were read from the DNA, whereas the V and J calls and clone size are those reported in that table. Of 100,000 or so clones in the sample, around 77% were seen once. Germline CDR1 is MDHEN and CDR2 is SYDVKM. This CDR3 is built from 11 residues. Trimming removed 4 bases from V and 3 bases from J, with 3 bases in between. This sample was taken from a study of cytomegalovirus exposure and HLA in healthy donors. General study findings and limits: Donors belonging to an Asian-associated ancestry cluster reportedly showed fewer N-insertions in productive TCRs than the roughly 670-donor mean, according to what a later analysis found. Productive status was seen about 90% or about 30% of the time for most TCR beta V segments in an earlier analysis.

Donors sampled were nominally healthy, though unrecorded immune exposures were likely. This rearrangement joins TRBV28 to TRBJ1-1; D is unresolved. Sequencing used PBMCs. The receptor was isolated from a man under 40 in good health and CMV-seronegative. CDR3 in DNA: TGTGCCAGCAGTTCCGACACTGAAGCTTTCTTT. It is translated as CASSSDTEAFF.